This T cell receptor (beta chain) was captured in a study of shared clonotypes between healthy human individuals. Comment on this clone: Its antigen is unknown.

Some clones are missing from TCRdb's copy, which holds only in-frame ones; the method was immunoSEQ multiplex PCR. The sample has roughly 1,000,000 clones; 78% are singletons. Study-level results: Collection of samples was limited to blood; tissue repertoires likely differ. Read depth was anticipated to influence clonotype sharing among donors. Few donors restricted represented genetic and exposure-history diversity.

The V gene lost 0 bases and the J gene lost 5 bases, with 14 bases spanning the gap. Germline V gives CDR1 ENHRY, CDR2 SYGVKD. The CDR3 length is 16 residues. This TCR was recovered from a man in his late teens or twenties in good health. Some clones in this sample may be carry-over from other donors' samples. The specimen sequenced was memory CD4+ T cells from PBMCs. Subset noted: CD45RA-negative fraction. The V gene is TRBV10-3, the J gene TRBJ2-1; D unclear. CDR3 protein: CAISESIKSNHNEQFF. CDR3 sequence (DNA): TGTGCCATCAGTGAGTCCATAAAAAGTAATCACAATGAGCAGTTCTTC.